This TCR beta chain was found in a study of cytomegalovirus exposure and HLA in healthy donors. CDR1 is MNHNS, CDR2 SASEGT, per germline. This CDR3 is 13 amino acids long. V was pared by 10 bases and J by 6 bases, with 12 bases of the junction left unmatched. Primers for the PCR totalled 60 Vbeta and 13 Jbeta. The table came from immunoSEQ multiplex PCR; TCRdb's copy has only in-frame clones and leaves some out. The table includes roughly 140,000 clones, 82% detected once. Study-level points and caveats: Researchers catalogued approximately 170 TCR beta chains as cytomegalovirus-associated. Sequencing likely produced, as an artifact, a cluster of highly shared sequence variants.

As to this clone: The target antigen is unknown.

Sequences were obtained from PBMCs. The chain carries TRBV6-1 and TRBJ2-7, with TRBD1 matching over 7 bases. This clonotype originated in a male donor in good health and CMV-seronegative. CDR3 amino acids: CATETGAWIEQYF. The CDR3 DNA follows: TGTGCCACGGAAACAGGGGCCTGGATCGAGCAGTACTTC.